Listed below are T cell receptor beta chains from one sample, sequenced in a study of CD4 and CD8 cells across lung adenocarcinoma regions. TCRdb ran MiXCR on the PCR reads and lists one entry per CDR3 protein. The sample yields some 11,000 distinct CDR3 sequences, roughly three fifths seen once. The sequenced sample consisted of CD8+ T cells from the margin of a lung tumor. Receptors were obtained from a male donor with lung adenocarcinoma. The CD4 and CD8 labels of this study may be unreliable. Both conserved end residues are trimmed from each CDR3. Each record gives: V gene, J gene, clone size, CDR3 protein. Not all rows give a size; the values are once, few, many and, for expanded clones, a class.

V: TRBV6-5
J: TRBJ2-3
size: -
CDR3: ASSYAGPDTQY

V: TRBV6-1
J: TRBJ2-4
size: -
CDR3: ASRGLGGRFGETQY

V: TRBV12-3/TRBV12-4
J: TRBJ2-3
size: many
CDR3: ASSGRDRNTDTQY

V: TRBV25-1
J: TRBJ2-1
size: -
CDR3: ASRNLAGVGEQF

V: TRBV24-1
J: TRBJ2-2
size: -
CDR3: ATSKPGQNTGELF

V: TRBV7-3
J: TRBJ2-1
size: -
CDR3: ASRPSGSGNEQF

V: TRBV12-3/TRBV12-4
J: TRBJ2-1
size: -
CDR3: ASSFETSGFYNEQF

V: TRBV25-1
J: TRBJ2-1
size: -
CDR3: ASSANGPWSAEQF

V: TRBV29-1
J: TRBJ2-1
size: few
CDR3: SVEDPDRASYNEQF

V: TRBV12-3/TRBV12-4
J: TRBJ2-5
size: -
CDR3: ASSPGSSQETQY

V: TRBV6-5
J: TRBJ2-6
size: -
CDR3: ASSYLGPEAGANVLT

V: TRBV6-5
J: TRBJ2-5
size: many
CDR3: ASSSYDRGGETQY

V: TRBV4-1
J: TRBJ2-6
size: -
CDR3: ASSARDGLSGANVLT

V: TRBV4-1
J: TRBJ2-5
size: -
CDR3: ASSHVGRGGAQETQY

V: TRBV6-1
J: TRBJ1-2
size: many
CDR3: ASSEAFARGGYT

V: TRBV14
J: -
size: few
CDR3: ASSQDLGQVETQY

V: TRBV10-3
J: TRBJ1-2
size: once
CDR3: AISDSFGYT

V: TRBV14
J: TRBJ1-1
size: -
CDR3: ASKSGPNTEAF

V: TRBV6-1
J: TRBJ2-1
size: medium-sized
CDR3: ASSDYRGITTYNEQF

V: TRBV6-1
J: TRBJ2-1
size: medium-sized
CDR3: ASSRGTGISQNEQF

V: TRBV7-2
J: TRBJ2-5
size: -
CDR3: ASSFFSGRENEQY